This TCR beta chain was obtained from a study of cytomegalovirus exposure and HLA in healthy donors. The PCR made use of 60 Vbeta and 13 Jbeta primers. TCRdb's copy holds only in-frame clones and misses some; the assay was immunoSEQ multiplex PCR. The sample totals about 160,000 clones; its top ten clones hold 1.3%. CDR3 length: 13 residues. CDR1 is MNHNY and CDR2 is SVGAGI in the germline V gene (reference sequence). Trimming left V 7 bases short and J 2 bases short, with 10 bases between. The sample taken for sequencing was PBMCs. The origin of this receptor is a woman in her sixties or seventies in good health and CMV-seronegative. J is TRBJ2-3 and V is TRBV6-6, with D possibly TRBD1 on 5 matching bases. The CDR3 DNA sequence: TGTGCCAGCACAGGGATCCACACAGATACGCAGTATTTT. Its protein is CASTGIHTDTQYF.